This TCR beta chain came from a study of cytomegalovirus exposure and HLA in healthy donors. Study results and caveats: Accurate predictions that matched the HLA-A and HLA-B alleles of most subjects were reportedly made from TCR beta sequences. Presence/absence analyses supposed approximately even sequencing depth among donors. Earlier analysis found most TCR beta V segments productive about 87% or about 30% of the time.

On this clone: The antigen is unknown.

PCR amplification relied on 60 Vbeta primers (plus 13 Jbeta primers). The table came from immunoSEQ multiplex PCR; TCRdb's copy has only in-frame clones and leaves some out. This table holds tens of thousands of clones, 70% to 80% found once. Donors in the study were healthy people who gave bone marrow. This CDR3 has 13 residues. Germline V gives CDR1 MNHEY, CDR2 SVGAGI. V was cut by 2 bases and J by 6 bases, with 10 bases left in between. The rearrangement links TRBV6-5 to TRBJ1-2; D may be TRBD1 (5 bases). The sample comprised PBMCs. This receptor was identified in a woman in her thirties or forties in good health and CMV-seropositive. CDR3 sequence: CASSYGGGNGYTF. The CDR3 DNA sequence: TGTGCCAGCAGTTACGGGGGGGGTAATGGCTACACCTTC.